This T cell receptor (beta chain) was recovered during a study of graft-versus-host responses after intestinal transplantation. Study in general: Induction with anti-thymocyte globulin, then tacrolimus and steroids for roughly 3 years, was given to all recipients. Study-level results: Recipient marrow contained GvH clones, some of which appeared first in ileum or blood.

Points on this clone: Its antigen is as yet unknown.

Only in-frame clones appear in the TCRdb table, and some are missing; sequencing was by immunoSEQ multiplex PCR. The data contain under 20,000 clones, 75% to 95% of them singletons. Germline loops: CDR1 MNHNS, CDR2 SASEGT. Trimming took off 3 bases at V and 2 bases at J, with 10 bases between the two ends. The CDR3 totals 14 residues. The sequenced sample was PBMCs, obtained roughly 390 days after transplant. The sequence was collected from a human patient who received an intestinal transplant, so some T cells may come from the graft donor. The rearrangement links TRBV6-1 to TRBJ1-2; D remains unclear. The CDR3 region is CASSDPYRNYGYTF. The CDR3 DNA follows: TGTGCCAGCAGTGACCCCTACCGAAACTATGGCTACACCTTC.